This entry is about one T cell receptor beta chain. No antigen is known for it. Germline V gene data show CDR1 as LGHNT and CDR2 as FRNRAP. Trimming left V 5 bases short and J 0 bases short, with 13 bases between. The CDR3 spans 15 residues. Repertoires were generated with immunoSEQ multiplex PCR, while TCRdb's copy carries only in-frame clones and drops some. The top ten clones hold roughly 0.45% of a sample with roughly 9,800 clones, roughly 80% of them seen once. Specified time point: 2015-2016 season, 7 days after influenza vaccination. ICOS+CD38+ and ICOS-CD38- fractions were sorted from non-naive CD4+CXCR5+PD-1+ cells. The source of the sample is a study of follicular helper T cells after annual influenza vaccination. Study results and limitations: ICOS+CD38+ cTfh clonality change tracked circulating plasmablast frequency change. Most later recoveries of Day 7 ICOS+CD38+ clones were ICOS-CD38- cTfh.

The rearrangement links TRBV12-5 to TRBJ1-1; D perhaps matches TRBD1 (6 bases). This clonotype was obtained from an adult who received the influenza vaccine. The material sequenced was CXCR5+ CD38- circulating T follicular helper cells from blood, taken 7 days after influenza vaccination. Documented subset: circulating Tfh, non-naive CD4+CXCR5+PD-1+ (ICOS+CD38+ or ICOS-CD38-). CDR3 DNA: TGTGCTAGTGGTCCCCCGGGACAATTGAACACTGAAGCTTTCTTT. The encoded protein is CASGPPGQLNTEAFF. The entire variable domain, with the rest obtained from reference TRBV12-5 and TRBJ1-1, is as follows: DARVTQTPRHKVTEMGQEVTMRCQPILGHNTVFWYRQTMMQGLELLAYFRNRAPLDDSGMPKDRFSAEMPDATLATLKIQPSEPRDSAVYFCASGPPGQLNTEAFFGQGTRLTVV.